One and the same sample provided the 27 T cell receptor beta chains below, sequenced in a study of T cell responses to AZD1222 COVID-19 vaccine. Produced via immunoSEQ multiplex PCR; TCRdb's table is partial and in-frame only. The sample has about 140,000 clones, about nine tenths seen once; the top ten hold 4.7%. Sequencing was performed on peripheral blood, taken on day 0 of AZD1222 vaccination. Source of these receptors: an adult in good health.

The chain has TRBV5-1 and TRBJ2-7; 8 positions agree with TRBD1. Germline V gene sequence: CDR1 SGHRS, CDR2 YFSETQ. V shed 7 bases and J 3 bases; nucleotides not matched to a gene: 12. The CDR3 is 15 residues long. In nucleotides, the CDR3 is TGCGCCAGCGCCCCCGGGACAGGAATATTCTACGAGCAGTACTTC. Residues: CASAPGTGIFYEQYF. Full variable domain (remainder filled in from reference TRBV5-1 and TRBJ2-7): KAGVTQTPRYLIKTRGQQVTLSCSPISGHRSVSWYQQTPGQGLQFLFEYFSETQRNKGNFPGRFSGRQFSNSRSEMNVSTLELGDSALYLCASAPGTGIFYEQYFGPGTRLTVT.

V is TRBV19 and J is TRBJ2-4, with TRBD2 matching 16 bases. After removal of 3 bases from V and 14 bases from J, the junction contained 1 base not matched to a gene. Looked up from germline, CDR1 is LNHDA and CDR2 is SQIVND (reference sequence). The CDR3 sequence is 13 residues long. The CDR3 bases are TGTGCCAGTAGTATGGGACTAGCGGGAGGGGAGTACTTC. This sequence encodes CASSMGLAGGEYF.

The CDR3 protein is CASSPLRDRGRFDGYTF. The DNA for the CDR3 is TGTGCCAGCAGTCCCCTCCGGGACAGGGGGCGCTTTGATGGCTACACCTTC. The chain employs TRBV6-6 and TRBJ1-2; TRBD1 matches at 12 bases. The CDR3 contains 17 residues. Germline V gives CDR1 MNHNY, CDR2 SVGAGI (reference sequence). V shed 5 bases, J shed 6 bases, and the junction held 13 bases outside the gene matches.

This clone was found once. The chain has TRBV19 and TRBJ1-6; no firm D call. CDR3 length: 15 amino acids. The germline gives CDR1 LNHDA, CDR2 SQIVND (reference sequence). The V and J ends lost 5 bases and 0 bases respectively, with 8 bases between them. CDR3 in DNA: TGTGCCAGTAGTTTTTTGTCCTCCTATAATTCACCCCTCCACTTT. Amino acids: CASSFLSSYNSPLHF. The entire variable domain, with the rest obtained from reference TRBV19 and TRBJ1-6, is as follows: DGGITQSPKYLFRKEGQNVTLSCEQNLNHDAMYWYRQDPGQGLRLIYYSQIVNDFQKGDIAEGYSVSREKKESFPLTVTSAQKNPTAFYLCASSFLSSYNSPLHFGNGTRLTVT.

This clone was found once. The rearrangement links TRBV5-1 to TRBJ2-7, with 9 bases identical to TRBD1. Germline V gene sequence: CDR1 SGHRS, CDR2 YFSETQ. The CDR3 loop spans 14 amino acids. Unmatched junction bases numbered 2, after V lost 0 bases and J lost 4 bases. The CDR3 bases are TGCGCCAGCAGCTTGGAAGGGACAGGGTACGAGCAGTACTTC. As protein: CASSLEGTGYEQYF.

The chain joins TRBV19 to TRBJ2-5; 7 bases line up with TRBD2. CDR3 length: 15 residues. V was pared by 5 bases and J by 1 base, with 7 bases of the junction left unmatched. Germline V CDR1 and CDR2: LNHDA, SQIVND (reference sequence). CDR3 DNA sequence: TGTGCCAGTAGTCGACGGCGGGGGACCCAAGAGACCCAGTACTTC. The encoded protein is CASSRRRGTQETQYF.

This chain uses TRBV27 with TRBJ1-3, with TRBD1 matching 7 bases. CDR3 size: 15 residues. V shed 3 bases, J shed 5 bases, and the junction held 7 bases outside the gene matches. The germline CDR1 and CDR2 sequences are MNHEY and SMNVEV (reference sequence). The CDR3 region is CASSFNRGGRNTIYF. The CDR3 DNA is TGTGCCAGCAGTTTCAACAGGGGTGGGAGAAACACCATATATTTT.

The J gene is TRBJ1-2, the V gene TRBV2; D may be TRBD1 (6 bases). The CDR3 length is 14 residues. Per the germline V gene, CDR1 is SNHLY and CDR2 is FYNNEI. V lost 6 bases to trimming and J lost 0 bases, with 11 bases between them. CDR3 DNA sequence: TGTGCCAGCAGCCCCGGACAGACTAACTATGGCTACACCTTC. Translated: CASSPGQTNYGYTF.

This chain links TRBV6-4 with TRBJ2-7; 7 nucleotides match TRBD2. CDR1 and CDR2 from the germline V gene are MRHNA and SNTAGT. The CDR3 runs 14 residues. Trimming at V came to 8 bases and at J to 0 bases, leaving 7 bases not matched to a gene. The CDR3 nucleotides are TGTGCCAGCGTACAACTAGCGCGCTCCTACGAGCAGTACTTC. Its translation: CASVQLARSYEQYF.

The sample holds one count of this clone. The chain couples TRBV11-2 to TRBJ2-5; unclear D gene. Looked up from germline, CDR1 is SGHAT and CDR2 is FQNNGV. V was shortened by 4 bases and J by 10 bases, with 19 bases between the two germline ends. CDR3 length: 14 amino acids. CDR3 bases: TGTGCCAGCAGCTCACTTCCTAGGACCTGGGACCAGTACTTC. This sequence encodes CASSSLPRTWDQYF.

This rearrangement joins TRBV2 to TRBJ2-1; TRBD1 matches 9 bases. The CDR3 length is 13 residues. Trimming cost V 4 bases and J 7 bases; bases outside gene matches: 2. Germline values: CDR1 SNHLY, CDR2 FYNNEI. CDR3 residues: CASSADRGNEQFF. DNA for the CDR3: TGTGCCAGCAGTGCAGACAGGGGGAATGAGCAGTTCTTC. The entire variable domain, with the rest obtained from reference TRBV2 and TRBJ2-1, is as follows: EPEVTQTPSHQVTQMGQEVILRCVPISNHLYFYWYRQILGQKVEFLVSFYNNEISEKSEIFDDQFSVERPDGSNFTLKIRSTKLEDSAMYFCASSADRGNEQFFGPGTRLTVL.

The chain links TRBV5-1 to TRBJ2-3; D assignment may be TRBD1 or TRBD2 (5 bases each). Germline V gene data show CDR1 as SGHRS and CDR2 as YFSETQ. There are 12 residues in the CDR3. V dropped 0 bases and J dropped 9 bases, with 8 bases sitting between them. For the CDR3, the DNA is TGCGCCAGCAGCTTGGCAAGGGACACGCAGTATTTT. Encoded protein: CASSLARDTQYF. The complete variable domain, with remaining parts taken from reference TRBV5-1 and TRBJ2-3, reads KAGVTQTPRYLIKTRGQQVTLSCSPISGHRSVSWYQQTPGQGLQFLFEYFSETQRNKGNFPGRFSGRQFSNSRSEMNVSTLELGDSALYLCASSLARDTQYFGPGTRLTVL.

The CDR3 reads CASSLWGSNQPQHF. The CDR3 nucleotides read TGTGCCAGCAGCTTGTGGGGTAGCAATCAGCCCCAGCATTTT. The J gene is TRBJ1-5, the V gene TRBV5-5; D is unclear. V was pared by 1 base and J by 0 bases, with 5 bases between. Germline V gene sequence: CDR1 SGHKS, CDR2 YYEKEE (reference sequence). The CDR3 runs to 14 residues.

This chain joins TRBV7-2 and TRBJ1-6; D is perhaps TRBD1 (5 bases). Trimming left V 6 bases short and J 7 bases short, with 13 bases between. The CDR3 spans 14 residues. Per the germline V gene, CDR1 is SGHTA and CDR2 is FQGNSA. The CDR3 sequence: CASRTGTNNSPLHF. CDR3 DNA sequence: TGTGCCAGCAGAACCGGGACGAACAATTCACCCCTCCACTTT.

The chain recombines TRBV27 with TRBJ1-5; D is ambiguous. The V end lost 3 bases, the J end lost 5 bases, and 11 bases lay between the germline ends. The CDR3 runs to 14 residues. The germline CDR1 and CDR2 sequences are MNHEY and SMNVEV (reference sequence). CDR3 nucleotides: TGTGCCAGCAGTTTGCAGGCAGATGATCAGCCCCAGCATTTT. Protein sequence: CASSLQADDQPQHF.

The rearrangement links TRBV5-1 to TRBJ2-7, with D tentatively TRBD1 or TRBD2 (6 bases each). Germline V gene data show CDR1 as SGHRS and CDR2 as YFSETQ. CDR3 length equals 16 residues. Trimming pared 4 bases from V and 4 bases from J, leaving 21 bases between. The CDR3 sequence: CASSGQEGQQVYEQYF. The CDR3 nucleotides are TGCGCCAGCAGCGGCCAGGAGGGACAACAAGTTTACGAGCAGTACTTC.

This sequence joins TRBV5-1 and TRBJ1-6; weak D call: TRBD1 (5 bases). The germline V gene encodes CDR1 SGHRS and CDR2 YFSETQ. V lost 0 bases, J lost 6 bases, and 13 bases lay in between. This CDR3 has 16 amino acids. CDR3 DNA: TGCGCCAGCAGCTTGGTCGGGGGAACACTTAATTCACCCCTCCACTTT. Translating gives CASSLVGGTLNSPLHF.

The CDR3 reads CASSFTGITTGGYTF. CDR3 bases: TGTGCCAGCAGCTTCACCGGGATTACGACAGGTGGCTACACCTTC. J is TRBJ1-2 and V is TRBV3-1 (or the pseudogene TRBV3-2), with D possibly TRBD1 on 6 matching bases. Germline loops: CDR1 LGHDT, CDR2 YNNKEL (reference sequence). The V and J ends lost 5 bases and 7 bases respectively, with 20 bases between them. The CDR3 runs 15 residues.

V is TRBV19 and J is TRBJ1-6; no definite D call. V was clipped by 10 bases and J by 10 bases, with 23 bases between them. The germline gives CDR1 LNHDA, CDR2 SQIVND (reference sequence). The CDR3 sequence is 15 residues long. CDR3 coding DNA: TGTGCCACCCGAGGGAGGGATCGGAATAGGTCACCCCTCCACTTT. Its translation: CATRGRDRNRSPLHF.

The chain uses TRBV6-5 and TRBJ1-6, with D perhaps TRBD1 (6 bases). V shed 5 bases and J shed 5 bases, with 10 bases lying between them. CDR3 length: 14 amino acids. Looked up from germline, CDR1 is MNHEY and CDR2 is SVGAGI. CDR3 sequence reads: CASSPGTNNSPLHF. The DNA of the CDR3 is TGTGCCAGCAGTCCCGGGACAAATAATTCACCCCTCCACTTT.

This chain links TRBV6-5 with TRBJ1-5; no clear D gene. Germline CDR1 reads MNHEY; CDR2 reads SVGAGI. V gave up 7 bases and J gave up 4 bases, with 11 bases separating them. The CDR3 contains 13 residues. The CDR3: CASMRTGNQPQHF. The CDR3 DNA reads as TGTGCCAGCATGAGAACGGGGAATCAGCCCCAGCATTTT.

V and J are TRBV10-1 and TRBJ2-2; no clear D gene. This CDR3 region has 13 residues. Trimming took 3 bases from V and 3 from J, leaving 5 bases between them. Germline CDR1 WNHNN, CDR2 SYGVQD (reference sequence). This CDR3 is CASSESDTGELFF. CDR3 in DNA: TGCGCCAGCAGTGAATCGGACACCGGGGAGCTGTTTTTT.

This chain connects TRBV20-1 to TRBJ1-5; D not certain. CDR1 and CDR2 from the germline V gene are DFQATT and SNEGSKA (reference sequence). The CDR3 runs 13 residues. Trimming shortened V by 3 bases and J by 0 bases, and 6 bases separated the two germline ends. The CDR3 nucleotides read TGCAGTGCTAGTGGAAATAGCAATCAGCCCCAGCATTTT. Translated, it gives CSASGNSNQPQHF.

This clone was observed a few times. V and J are TRBV5-6 and TRBJ2-7, with 8 bases lining up with TRBD2. Losses at the gene ends were 5 bases for V and 6 bases for J; bases not matched to a gene: 13. The CDR3 contains 15 residues. Germline V lookup: CDR1 SGHDT, CDR2 YYEEEE. The CDR3: CASSVAGRWESEQYF. CDR3 nucleotide sequence: TGTGCCAGCAGTGTAGCGGGGAGGTGGGAAAGCGAGCAGTACTTC. Combining the CDR3 with reference TRBV5-6 and TRBJ2-7 gives the whole variable domain DAGVTQSPTHLIKTRGQQVTLRCSPKSGHDTVSWYQQALGQGPQFIFQYYEEEERQRGNFPDRFSGHQFPNYSSELNVNALLLGDSALYLCASSVAGRWESEQYFGPGTRLTVT.

The chain combines TRBV5-1 with TRBJ2-6; D may be TRBD1 or TRBD2 (5 bases each). Trimming shortened V by 4 bases and J by 3 bases, and 11 bases separated the two germline ends. The CDR3 runs 15 residues. The germline CDR1 and CDR2 sequences are SGHRS and YFSETQ. CDR3 loop: CASSHGTGGANVLTF. DNA of the CDR3: TGCGCCAGCAGCCACGGGACGGGTGGGGCCAACGTCCTGACTTTC.

This clone was observed a single time. The gene calls are TRBV10-3 and TRBJ2-6; D may be TRBD1 (6 bases). V lost 6 bases and J 0 bases, leaving 18 bases between the germline ends. Germline V lookup: CDR1 ENHRY, CDR2 SYGVKD. The CDR3 is 18 residues long. CDR3 DNA sequence: TGTGCCATCAGACAAACCACAGGGCTTCCCTCTGGGGCCAACGTCCTGACTTTC. It specifies CAIRQTTGLPSGANVLTF.

This clone was detected once. The chain uses TRBV6-5 and TRBJ2-7; D might be TRBD1 (7 bases). The CDR3 contains 13 residues. Trimming took 5 bases from V and 5 from J, leaving 13 bases between them. Germline CDR1 MNHEY, CDR2 SVGAGI. The DNA for the CDR3 is TGTGCCAGCAGTAGGACAGGAGGGGACGAGCAGTACTTC. Its protein is CASSRTGGDEQYF.